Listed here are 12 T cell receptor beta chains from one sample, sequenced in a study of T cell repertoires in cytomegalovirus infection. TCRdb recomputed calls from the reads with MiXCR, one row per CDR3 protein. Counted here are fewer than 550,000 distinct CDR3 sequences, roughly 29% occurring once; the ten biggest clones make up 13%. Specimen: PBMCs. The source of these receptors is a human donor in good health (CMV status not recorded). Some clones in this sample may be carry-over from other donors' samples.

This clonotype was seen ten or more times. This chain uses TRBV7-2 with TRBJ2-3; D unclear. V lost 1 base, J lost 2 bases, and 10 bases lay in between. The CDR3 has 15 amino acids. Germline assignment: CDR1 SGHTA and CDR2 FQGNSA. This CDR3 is CASSLGTVTTDTQYF. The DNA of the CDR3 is TGTGCCAGCAGCTTAGGCACAGTCACCACAGATACGCAGTATTTT.

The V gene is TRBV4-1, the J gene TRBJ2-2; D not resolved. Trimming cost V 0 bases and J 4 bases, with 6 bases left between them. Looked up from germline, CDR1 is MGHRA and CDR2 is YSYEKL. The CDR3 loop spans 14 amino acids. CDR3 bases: TGCGCCAGCAGCCAAGATTTCAGCACCGGGGAGCTGTTTTTT. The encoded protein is CASSQDFSTGELFF.

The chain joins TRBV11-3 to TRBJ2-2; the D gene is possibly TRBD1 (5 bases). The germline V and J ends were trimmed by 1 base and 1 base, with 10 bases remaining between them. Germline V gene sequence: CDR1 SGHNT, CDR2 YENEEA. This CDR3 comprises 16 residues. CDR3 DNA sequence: TGTGCCAGCAGCTTAGGTGGGGCCAGGAACACCGGGGAGCTGTTTTTT. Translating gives CASSLGGARNTGELFF.

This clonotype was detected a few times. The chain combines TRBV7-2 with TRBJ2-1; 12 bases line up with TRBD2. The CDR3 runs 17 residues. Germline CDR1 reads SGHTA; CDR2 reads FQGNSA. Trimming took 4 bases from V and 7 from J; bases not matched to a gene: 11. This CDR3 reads CASSSSKLAGGVNEQFF. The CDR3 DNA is TGTGCCAGCAGCTCGTCAAAACTAGCGGGAGGAGTAAATGAGCAGTTCTTC.

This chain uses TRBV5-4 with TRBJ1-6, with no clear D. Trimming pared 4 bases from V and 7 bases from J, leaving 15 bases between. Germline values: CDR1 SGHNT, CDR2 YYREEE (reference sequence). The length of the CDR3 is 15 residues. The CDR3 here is CASSPDMGSNSPLHF. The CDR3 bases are TGTGCCAGCAGCCCGGATATGGGATCCAATTCACCCCTCCACTTT. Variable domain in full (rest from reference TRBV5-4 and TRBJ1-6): ETGVTQSPTHLIKTRGQQVTLRCSSQSGHNTVSWYQQALGQGPQFIFQYYREEENGRGNFPPRFSGLQFPNYSSELNVNALELDDSALYLCASSPDMGSNSPLHFGNGTRLTVT.

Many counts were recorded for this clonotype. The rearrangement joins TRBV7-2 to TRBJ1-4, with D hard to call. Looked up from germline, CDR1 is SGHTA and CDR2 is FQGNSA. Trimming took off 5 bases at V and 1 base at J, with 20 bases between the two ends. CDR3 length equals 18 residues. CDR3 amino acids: CASSKTHGVRGTNEKLFF. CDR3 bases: TGTGCCAGCAGCAAAACCCACGGGGTTAGAGGAACTAATGAAAAACTGTTTTTT.

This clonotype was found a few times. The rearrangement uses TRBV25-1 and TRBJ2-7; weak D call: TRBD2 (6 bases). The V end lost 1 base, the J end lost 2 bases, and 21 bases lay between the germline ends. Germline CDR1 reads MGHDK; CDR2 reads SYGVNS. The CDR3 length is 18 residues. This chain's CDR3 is CASSESPPGAGATYEQYF. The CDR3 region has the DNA TGTGCCAGCAGTGAATCACCTCCCGGAGCGGGCGCGACCTACGAGCAGTACTTC.

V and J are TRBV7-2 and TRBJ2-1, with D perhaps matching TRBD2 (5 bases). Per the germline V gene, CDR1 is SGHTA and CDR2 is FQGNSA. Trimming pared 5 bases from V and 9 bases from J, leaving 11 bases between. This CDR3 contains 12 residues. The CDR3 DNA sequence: TGTGCCAGCAGCATCACTAGATTTGAGCAGTTCTTC. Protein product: CASSITRFEQFF. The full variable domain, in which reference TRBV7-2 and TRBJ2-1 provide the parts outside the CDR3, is GAGVSQSPSNKVTEKGKDVELRCDPISGHTALYWYRQSLGQGLEFLIYFQGNSAPDKSGLPSDRFSAERTGGSVSTLTIQRTQQEDSAVYLCASSITRFEQFFGPGTRLTVL.

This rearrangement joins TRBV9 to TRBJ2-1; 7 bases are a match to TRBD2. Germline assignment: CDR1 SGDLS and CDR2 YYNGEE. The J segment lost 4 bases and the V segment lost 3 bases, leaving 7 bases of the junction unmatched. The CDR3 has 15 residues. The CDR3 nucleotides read TGTGCCAGCAGCGACGCGGGAGCGCAGTACAATGAGCAGTTCTTC. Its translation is CASSDAGAQYNEQFF.

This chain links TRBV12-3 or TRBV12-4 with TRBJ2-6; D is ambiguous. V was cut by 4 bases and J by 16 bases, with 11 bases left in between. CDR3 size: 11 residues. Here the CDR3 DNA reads TGTGCCAGCAGTTCGTCCGGAGTTCTGACTTTC. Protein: CASSSSGVLTF.

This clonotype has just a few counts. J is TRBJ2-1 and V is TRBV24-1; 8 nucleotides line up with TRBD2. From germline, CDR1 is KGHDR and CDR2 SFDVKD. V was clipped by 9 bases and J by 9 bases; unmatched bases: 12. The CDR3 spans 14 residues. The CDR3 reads CATASGSRLSEQFF. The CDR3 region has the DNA TGTGCCACCGCGAGCGGGAGTAGGTTGAGTGAGCAGTTCTTC.

Written as DNA, the CDR3 is TGTGCCAGCAGTAAACAGGGGGTGAACACTGAAGCTTTCTTT. Amino acid sequence: CASSKQGVNTEAFF. The rearrangement links TRBV2 to TRBJ1-1; 8 nucleotides agree with TRBD1. The CDR3 runs to 14 residues. V was clipped by 5 bases and J by 0 bases; unmatched bases: 2. Germline V gene lookup returns CDR1 SNHLY and CDR2 FYNNEI.